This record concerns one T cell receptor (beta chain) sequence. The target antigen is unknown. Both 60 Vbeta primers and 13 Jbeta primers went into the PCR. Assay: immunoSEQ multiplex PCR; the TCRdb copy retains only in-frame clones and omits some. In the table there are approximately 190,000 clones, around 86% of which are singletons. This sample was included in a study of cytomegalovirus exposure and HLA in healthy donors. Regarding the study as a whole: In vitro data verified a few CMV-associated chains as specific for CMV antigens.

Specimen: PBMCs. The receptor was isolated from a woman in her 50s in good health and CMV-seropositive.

The CDR3 sequence is CASSATPGANVLTF. The CDR3 DNA reads TGTGCCAGTAGTGCGACTCCTGGGGCCAACGTCCTGACTTTC. This chain connects TRBV19 to TRBJ2-6; D ambiguous. V lost 5 bases and J 2 bases, leaving 7 bases between the germline ends. Germline V CDR1 and CDR2: LNHDA, SQIVND (reference sequence). CDR3 size: 14 residues.